The T cell receptor beta chain described here comes from a study of shared clonotypes between healthy human individuals. After removal of 5 bases from V and 4 bases from J, the junction contained 5 bases not matched to a gene. The length of the CDR3 is 14 residues. CDR1 and CDR2 (germline): KGHSH, LQKENI. This clone was observed a few times. Generated by immunoSEQ multiplex PCR, the TCRdb table keeps only in-frame clones and is missing some. Of roughly 1,100,000 clones in the sample, 65% to 75% were seen once. The chain has TRBV18 and TRBJ1-1; 9 positions agree with TRBD1. Sequenced: memory CD4+ T cells sorted from blood. Specified subset: CD45RA-negative fraction. This receptor was identified in a man aged 18 to 29 in good health. The CDR3 DNA reads TGTGCCAGCTCATCAACAGGGGGCGGCACTGAAGCTTTCTTT. Residues: CASSSTGGGTEAFF.